This T cell receptor (beta chain) comes out of a study of blood T cell repertoires in COVID-19. Clinical histories supplied by participants themselves formed the basis of cohort assignment. Germline CDR1 and CDR2: SGHDN and FVKESK. The CDR3 covers 14 residues. V gave up 4 bases and J gave up 1 base, with 10 bases separating them. In the original processing: For nucleated cells, counts were estimated from reference gene primer amplification. Repertoires were generated with immunoSEQ multiplex PCR, while TCRdb's copy carries only in-frame clones and drops some. V and J calls plus clone size are reproduced from that table; the DNA served to infer D and trimming. The profile covers 310,000 or so clones, with around nine tenths appearing a single time and approximately 5.2% taken by the ten largest.

The chain joins TRBV14 to TRBJ2-5; tentatively, D is TRBD2 (7 bases). The TCR was taken from a woman aged 25 to 45 who had recovered from COVID-19. What was sequenced was PBMCs or T cells enriched from blood (not recorded which). CDR3 region: CASSLGGGQETQYF. In DNA form, the CDR3 reads TGTGCCAGCAGCCTGGGAGGGGGCCAAGAGACCCAGTACTTC.